One and the same sample provided the 8 T cell receptor beta chains below, sequenced in a study of cytomegalovirus exposure and HLA in healthy donors. PCR employed 60 Vbeta and 13 Jbeta primers. Clones were read by immunoSEQ multiplex PCR, and TCRdb kept only the in-frame ones, dropping some. The sample holds more than 95,000 clones, around three quarters seen once. The sequencing input was PBMCs. The receptors derive from a man between 25 and 39 years old in good health and CMV-seropositive.

The J gene is TRBJ1-4, the V gene TRBV7-2, with D unresolved. Germline values: CDR1 SGHTA, CDR2 FQGNSA. The CDR3 totals 13 residues. Trimming took off 5 bases at V and 7 bases at J, with 11 bases between the two ends. This CDR3 reads CASSLIESEKLFF. The DNA of the CDR3 is TGTGCCAGCAGCCTGATCGAGTCTGAAAAACTGTTTTTT.

The chain employs TRBV5-3 and TRBJ2-5, with 11 bases that match TRBD2. TRBV5-3 is placed among ORFs of uncertain function. V lost 0 bases to trimming and J lost 5 bases; unmatched junction nucleotides: 9. The CDR3 has 17 amino acids. CDR3 loop: CARSLGLAGKSGETQYF. The CDR3 DNA reads TGTGCCAGAAGCTTGGGACTAGCGGGAAAGAGCGGTGAGACCCAGTACTTC.

The V and J genes are TRBV29-1 and TRBJ2-7, with 8 bases that match TRBD1. The trim removed 7 bases at V and 2 bases at J, leaving 4 bases unmatched. The CDR3 runs 12 residues. Germline V gives CDR1 SQVTM, CDR2 ANQGSEA. CDR3 DNA sequence: TGCAGCGCCCGACAGGGGCCCTACGAGCAGTACTTC. Its protein product is CSARQGPYEQYF.

This clone has more than one count but fewer than ten. V usage is TRBV5-1 and J usage is TRBJ2-1; TRBD2 matches at 10 bases. Germline CDR1 reads SGHRS; CDR2 reads YFSETQ. V trimming: 2 bases; J trimming: 15 bases; junction bases outside the gene matches: 14. The CDR3 is 15 residues long. CDR3 protein: CASSLSAPSGRSTFF. In DNA form, the CDR3 reads TGCGCCAGCAGCTTATCGGCCCCTAGCGGGAGATCGACGTTCTTC. The complete variable domain, with remaining parts taken from reference TRBV5-1 and TRBJ2-1, reads KAGVTQTPRYLIKTRGQQVTLSCSPISGHRSVSWYQQTPGQGLQFLFEYFSETQRNKGNFPGRFSGRQFSNSRSEMNVSTLELGDSALYLCASSLSAPSGRSTFFGPGTRLTVL.

The chain uses TRBV5-6 and TRBJ2-7; 10 bases are a match to TRBD1. V lost 4 bases and J lost 5; bases outside the gene matches: 6. Germline V gene lookup returns CDR1 SGHDT and CDR2 YYEEEE. The CDR3 contains 14 residues. CDR3 coding DNA: TGTGCCAGCAGCAGCCGGGACAGGGGAAACGAGCAGTACTTC. As protein: CASSSRDRGNEQYF. The entire variable domain, with the rest obtained from reference TRBV5-6 and TRBJ2-7, is as follows: DAGVTQSPTHLIKTRGQQVTLRCSPKSGHDTVSWYQQALGQGPQFIFQYYEEEERQRGNFPDRFSGHQFPNYSSELNVNALLLGDSALYLCASSSRDRGNEQYFGPGTRLTVT.

The chain has TRBV15 and TRBJ1-2; D not resolved. This CDR3 has 16 amino acids. Trimming pared 1 base from V and 3 bases from J, leaving 15 bases between. The germline V gene has CDR1 LNHNV and CDR2 YYDKDF (reference sequence). Written as DNA, the CDR3 is TGTGCCACCAGCAGAGCCGGATCGAGTGAGGACTATGGCTACACCTTC. It codes for CATSRAGSSEDYGYTF. Using reference TRBV15 and TRBJ1-2 for the parts outside the CDR3, the full variable domain is DAMVIQNPRYQVTQFGKPVTLSCSQTLNHNVMYWYQQKSSQAPKLLFHYYDKDFNNEADTPDNFQSRRPNTSFCFLDIRSPGLGDTAMYLCATSRAGSSEDYGYTFGSGTRLTVV.

This chain links TRBV27 with TRBJ1-1; TRBD1 matches 11 bases. Germline CDR1 MNHEY, CDR2 SMNVEV (reference sequence). With V trimmed by 5 bases and J by 5 bases, 10 bases remained unmatched. The CDR3 is made up of 16 amino acids. The CDR3 region has the DNA TGTGCCAGCAGTAGGGGACAGGGGGGAGCGGGGACTGAAGCTTTCTTT. Translation gives CASSRGQGGAGTEAFF.

This clone was picked up one time. The chain is built from TRBV6-5 and TRBJ1-5, with a weak D call TRBD1 (5 bases). CDR1 is MNHEY, CDR2 SVGAGI, per germline. The CDR3 is 14 amino acids. With 0 bases removed from V and 4 bases from J, the gap between germline ends came to 7 bases. The CDR3 DNA reads TGTGCCAGCAGTTACTCGGGGCCTAATCAGCCCCAGCATTTT. The encoded protein is CASSYSGPNQPQHF.